This TCR beta chain was found in a study of Graves' ophthalmopathy and Graves' hyperthyroidism. Using RNA transcripts, the TCR beta CDR3 regions were amplified. Second-round multiplex PCR followed a first-round RT-PCR using HTBI primers. TCRdb recomputed calls from the multiplex PCR reads with MiXCR, one row per CDR3 protein. The sample carries about 600,000 distinct CDR3 sequences, less than 40% recorded once. The CDR3 is made up of 12 amino acids. Trimming left V 4 bases short and J 5 bases short, with 5 bases between. Germline CDR1 SNHLY, CDR2 FYNNEI. Diagnosis relied on clinical symptoms, serum thyroxine, TRAb, thyroid ultrasound and orbital computed tomography. This clonotype has at least ten counts.

The sequence was obtained from an adult man with Graves' hyperthyroidism. Sequencing was carried out using peripheral blood or thyroid tissue (not recorded which). The chain links TRBV2 to TRBJ2-2, with D hard to call. CDR3 amino acids: CASSGGTGELFF. For the CDR3, the DNA is TGTGCCAGCAGTGGGGGAACCGGGGAGCTGTTTTTT.